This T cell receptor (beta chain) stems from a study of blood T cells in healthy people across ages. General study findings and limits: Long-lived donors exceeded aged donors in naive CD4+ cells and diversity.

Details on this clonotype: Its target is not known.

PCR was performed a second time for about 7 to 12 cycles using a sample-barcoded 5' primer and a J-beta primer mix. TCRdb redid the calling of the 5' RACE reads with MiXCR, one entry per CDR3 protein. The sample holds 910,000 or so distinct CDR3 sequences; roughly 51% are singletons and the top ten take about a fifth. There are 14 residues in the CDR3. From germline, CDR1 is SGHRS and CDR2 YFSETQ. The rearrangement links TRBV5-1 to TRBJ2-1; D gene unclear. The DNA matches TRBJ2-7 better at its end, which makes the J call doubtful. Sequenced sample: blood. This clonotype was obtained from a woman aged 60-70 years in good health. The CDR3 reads CASSVIQRTYEQYF. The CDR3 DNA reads TGCGCCAGCAGCGTAATACAGCGAACCTACGAGCAGTACTTC.